What follows is one TCR beta chain and its context. This clone was observed a handful of times. Which antigen it targets is not known. Base qualities are not at hand, and no much larger clone is one base apart. Deletion took 0 bases off V and 2 bases off J, with a span of 9 bases between the germline ends. The CDR3 contains 15 residues, cysteine and phenylalanine counted. The retained sequence is limited to the CDR3, 45 bases, with the frame set at the first base. CDR1 and CDR2, per the germline V gene, are SGDLS and YYNGEE. This sample stems from a study of T cell responses to AZD1222 COVID-19 vaccine (dated by TCRdb to the early 2020s). Background for the entire study: A total of about 240 trial participants underwent TCR sequencing, of whom 207 received two doses of AZD1222 and 26 received two doses of the MenACWY control vaccine. Trial participants were enrolled by age into 18-55, 56-69 and 70-plus year subgroups, with approximately 150, 28 and 58 TCR-sequenced participants respectively. The paper's findings and limits, for the study overall: Reportedly, close to half of the unique spike-specific TCRs recognized epitopes lying outside the regions that are mutated in the B.1.351 and B.1.1.7 variants. Vaccine-associated CD4 TCRs spanned the whole spike protein, with dominant responses in regions 160-218 and 743-854. Because no samples from the day 14 peak response were available, repertoires could be characterized only after the peak T cell response. A significant rise in spike-specific TCR breadth and depth was observed after two AZD1222 doses relative to day 0 and relative to MenACWY recipients. Conclusions about previously exposed vaccinees are limited because only 5 or 6 AZD1222 recipients were SARS-CoV-2 seropositive at baseline. Most participants were white British and females outnumbered males, and the authors suggested that clonal diversity may have been underestimated. In the small 56-69-year group, the increase in depth fell short of significance, most likely because of low power.

The CDR3 regions of human TCRbeta chains were subjected to immunosequencing. Per the source publication's procedure: TCRs in the repertoires were compared against a reference library of SARS-CoV-2-specific TCRs that had been generated with the MIRA antigen-specificity platform. Breadth meant the fraction of unique TCRs that were SARS-CoV-2-associated, whereas depth meant the fraction of total T cells that were SARS-CoV-2-associated. Each spike-specific TCR was assigned to its reactive spike region and to a CD4 or CD8 class using the MIRA data. Log10-transformed breadth and depth values were compared by one-way ANOVA with Sidak's multiple comparisons tests. Drawn from immuneACCESS, this table holds only the in-frame rearrangements with V and J called that TCRdb kept. Clones are partly lost; checked studies trace under half to an unresolved V gene and leave the rest unexplained. V and J calls and clone size are copied from that table; D and trimming were computed from the DNA. This sample lists 44,000 or so clones; about 82% were detected once. The ten largest account for 20% to 25% of the sample.

The time point tag for this specimen amounts to: about 28 days (+/-7) after the second vaccine dose. Reading the label with the study, this specimen's treatment or condition is: meningococcal conjugate vaccine given as trial control. The vaccinee samples were drawn from two UK trials, COV001 and COV002, one of which was a single-blind randomized controlled phase 2/3 trial testing AZD1222 (ChAdOx1 nCoV-19) in healthy adults. Trial participant PBMC samples were collected at day 0 and day 28 after the second dose for TCRbeta chain sequencing. The TCR sequence derives from an adult who received the MenACWY meningococcal vaccine as a control. The chain couples TRBV9 to TRBJ2-1; too little of a D gene remains to name it. Source: peripheral blood, taken 28 days after the second dose of the MenACWY control vaccine. The DNA reads TGTGCCAGCAGCGTAGACGGTGGACCCTACAATGAGCAGTTCTTC. This sequence encodes CASSVDGGPYNEQFF.